Listed below are T cell receptor beta chains from one sample, sequenced in a study of CD8 T cells in ankylosing spondylitis. Each CDR3 protein gets one entry after TCRdb re-called the 5' RACE reads with MiXCR. The sample lists almost 400,000 distinct CDR3 sequences, approximately 20% seen once, with about 17% in the top ten. The sample was blood, either unsorted or a sorted T cell fraction (not recorded which). Receptors were obtained from a male donor with ankylosing spondylitis. Both conserved end residues are part of each CDR3. The order of the fields is clone size, J gene, D gene, V gene, CDR3 protein, CDR3 DNA. A D gene is named only where the DNA matches it firmly. Some rows mark clone size as missing; the rest say once, few, many or name a class of expanded clone.

size: -; J: TRBJ1-1; D: -; V: TRBV28; CDR3: CALARAGWTEAFF; DNA: TGTGCTCTTGCAAGGGCGGGGTGGACTGAAGCTTTCTTT
size: -; J: TRBJ1-2; D: -; V: TRBV28; CDR3: CASTPTGRASGYTF; DNA: TGTGCCAGCACCCCCACGGGGAGGGCAAGCGGCTACACCTTC
size: -; J: TRBJ2-2; D: -; V: TRBV6-4; CDR3: CASSYNLGRGNTGELFF; DNA: TGTGCCAGCAGTTACAACCTAGGACGGGGAAACACCGGGGAGCTGTTTTTT
size: -; J: TRBJ1-1; D: -; V: TRBV5-1; CDR3: CASSLESAPSNTEAFF; DNA: TGCGCCAGCAGCTTGGAGAGTGCCCCATCGAACACTGAAGCTTTCTTT
size: -; J: TRBJ2-1; D: TRBD2; V: TRBV5-1; CDR3: CASAASGRISYNEQFF; DNA: TGCGCCAGCGCCGCCAGCGGGAGAATCTCCTACAATGAGCAGTTCTTC
size: few; J: TRBJ2-7; D: -; V: TRBV27; CDR3: CASKTMGADSYEQYF; DNA: TGTGCCAGCAAAACAATGGGGGCGGATTCCTACGAGCAGTACTTC
size: -; J: TRBJ1-1; D: -; V: TRBV7-9; CDR3: CASSLDWVNTEAFF; DNA: TGTGCCAGCAGCTTAGACTGGGTGAACACTGAAGCTTTCTTT
size: few; J: TRBJ1-1; D: -; V: TRBV3-1; CDR3: CASSLRGPRDTEAFF; DNA: TGTGCCAGCAGTCTTCGCGGGCCCCGCGACACTGAAGCTTTCTTT
size: -; J: TRBJ1-4; D: -; V: TRBV4-1; CDR3: CASSQDRGTTNEKLFF; DNA: TGCGCCAGCAGCCAAGATCGAGGGACAACTAATGAAAAACTGTTTTTT
size: few; J: TRBJ1-2; D: -; V: TRBV6-1; CDR3: CASRVGATYGYTF; DNA: TGTGCCAGCCGCGTGGGGGCTACCTATGGCTACACCTTC
size: -; J: TRBJ1-2; D: TRBD1; V: TRBV5-1; CDR3: CASSLGDRENYGYTF; DNA: TGCGCCAGCAGCTTGGGGGACAGGGAGAACTATGGCTACACCTTC
size: -; J: TRBJ2-1; D: -; V: TRBV24-1; CDR3: CATSETRFRVNEQFF; DNA: TGTGCCACCAGTGAAACGAGGTTCAGGGTCAATGAGCAGTTCTTC
size: -; J: TRBJ2-7; D: -; V: TRBV6-1; CDR3: CASRGFELAYEQYF; DNA: TGTGCCAGCAGGGGTTTCGAACTAGCCTACGAGCAGTACTTC
size: -; J: TRBJ1-6; D: -; V: TRBV5-1; CDR3: CASSQFRASYNSPLHF; DNA: TGCGCCAGCAGCCAGTTCAGGGCCTCCTATAATTCACCCCTCCACTTT
size: few; J: TRBJ2-3; D: -; V: TRBV11-2; CDR3: CASSFSTATDTQYF; DNA: TGTGCCAGCAGCTTTTCAACTGCGACAGATACGCAGTATTTT
size: few; J: TRBJ2-7; D: -; V: TRBV12-3/TRBV12-4; CDR3: CASRLGSSSYEQYF; DNA: TGTGCCAGCCGGCTGGGGTCGTCGTCCTACGAGCAGTACTTC
size: -; J: TRBJ2-7; D: TRBD1; V: TRBV10-3; CDR3: CAISGQGRTYEQYF; DNA: TGTGCCATCTCAGGACAGGGAAGAACCTACGAGCAGTACTTC
size: -; J: TRBJ2-7; D: TRBD2; V: TRBV6-2/TRBV6-3; CDR3: CASKSGRISYEQYF; DNA: TGTGCCAGCAAGAGCGGGAGGATCTCCTACGAGCAGTACTTC
size: -; J: TRBJ1-4; D: -; V: TRBV20-1; CDR3: CSARIFGTSNEKLFF; DNA: TGCAGTGCTAGAATATTTGGGACCTCCAATGAAAAACTGTTTTTT
size: few; J: TRBJ2-2; D: TRBD2; V: TRBV20-1; CDR3: CSARPSGRDRTGELFF; DNA: TGCAGTGCTAGACCAAGCGGGAGGGACCGCACCGGGGAGCTGTTTTTT
size: few; J: TRBJ2-5; D: TRBD1; V: TRBV12-5; CDR3: CASGRQGKETQYF; DNA: TGTGCTAGTGGACGACAGGGGAAAGAGACCCAGTACTTC
size: many; J: TRBJ2-1; D: -; V: TRBV12-3/TRBV12-4; CDR3: CASSFGGSSYNEQFF; DNA: TGTGCCAGCAGTTTTGGGGGGAGCTCCTACAATGAGCAGTTCTTC
size: -; J: TRBJ2-3; D: -; V: TRBV11-1; CDR3: CASSLGAREQDTQYF; DNA: TGTGCCAGCAGCTTAGGGGCCAGGGAGCAAGATACGCAGTATTTT
size: many; J: TRBJ1-5; D: -; V: TRBV5-1; CDR3: CASSLDSGQPQHF; DNA: TGCGCCAGCAGCTTGGACAGTGGTCAGCCCCAGCATTTT